This entry is about one T cell receptor beta chain. CDR1 MGHDK and CDR2 SYGVNS come from the germline V gene. V lost 3 bases and J lost 0, with 11 bases in between. The CDR3 totals 15 residues. Original processing methods: Quantification of nucleated cells was approximated via reference gene primer amplification. Assay used: immunoSEQ multiplex PCR; TCRdb lists only in-frame clones, some missing. V, J and clone size were drawn from that table, and D and trimming were deduced from the DNA. Found here are 100,000 to 150,000 clones, roughly 91% of them singletons; the top ten hold less than 4.5%. The sample belongs to a study of blood T cell repertoires in COVID-19. Study-level background: Sites across the United States, Italy and Spain contributed samples from acute and convalescent COVID-19. T cells, B-cell-depleted T cells, or PBMCs supplied cDNA or gDNA.

Patients from Seattle were sampled longitudinally, starting during active infection. The sequence was obtained from a man aged 55 to 70 with COVID-19, enrolled during active disease. The sequencing input was peripheral blood. The V and J genes are TRBV25-1 and TRBJ2-5, with no clear D. CDR3 amino acids: CASSEYGFDQETQYF. As DNA, the CDR3 is TGTGCCAGCAGTGAGTACGGGTTTGACCAAGAGACCCAGTACTTC.